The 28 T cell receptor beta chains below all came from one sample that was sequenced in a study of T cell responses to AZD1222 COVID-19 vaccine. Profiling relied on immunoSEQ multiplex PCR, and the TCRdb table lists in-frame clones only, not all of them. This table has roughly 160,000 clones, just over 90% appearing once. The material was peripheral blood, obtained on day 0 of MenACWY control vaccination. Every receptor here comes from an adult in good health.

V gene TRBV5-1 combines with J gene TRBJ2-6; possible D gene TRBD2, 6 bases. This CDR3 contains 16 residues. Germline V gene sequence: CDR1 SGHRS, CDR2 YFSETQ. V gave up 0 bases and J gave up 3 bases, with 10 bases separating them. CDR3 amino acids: CASSLAPGDGANVLTF. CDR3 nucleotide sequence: TGCGCCAGCAGCTTGGCCCCGGGAGATGGGGCCAACGTCCTGACTTTC.

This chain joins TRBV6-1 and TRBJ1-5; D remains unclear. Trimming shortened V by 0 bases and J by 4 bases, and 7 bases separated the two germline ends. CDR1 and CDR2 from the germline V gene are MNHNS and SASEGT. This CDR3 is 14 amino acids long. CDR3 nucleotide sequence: TGTGCCAGCAGTGAAGCCGGCGTAAATCAGCCCCAGCATTTT. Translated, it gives CASSEAGVNQPQHF.

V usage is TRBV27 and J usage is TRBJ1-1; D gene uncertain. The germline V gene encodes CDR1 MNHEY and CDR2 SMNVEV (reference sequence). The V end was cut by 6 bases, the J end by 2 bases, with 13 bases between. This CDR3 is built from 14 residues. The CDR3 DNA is TGTGCCAGCAGGTTAAGGGCGGGTAACACTGAAGCTTTCTTT. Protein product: CASRLRAGNTEAFF.

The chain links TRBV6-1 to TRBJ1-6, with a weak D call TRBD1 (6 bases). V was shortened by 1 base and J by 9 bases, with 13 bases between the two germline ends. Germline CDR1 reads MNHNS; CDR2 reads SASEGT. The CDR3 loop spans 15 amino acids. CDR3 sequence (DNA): TGTGCCAGCAGTGAAGTTAGGGGGGCGAGTTCACCCCTCCACTTT. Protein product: CASSEVRGASSPLHF.

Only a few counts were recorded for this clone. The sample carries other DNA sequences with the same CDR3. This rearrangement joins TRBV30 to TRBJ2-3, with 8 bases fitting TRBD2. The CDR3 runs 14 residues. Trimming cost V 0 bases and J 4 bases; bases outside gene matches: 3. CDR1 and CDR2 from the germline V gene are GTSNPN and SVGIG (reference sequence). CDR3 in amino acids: CAWSVLGRADTQYF. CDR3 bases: TGTGCCTGGAGTGTACTCGGGAGGGCAGATACGCAGTATTTT.

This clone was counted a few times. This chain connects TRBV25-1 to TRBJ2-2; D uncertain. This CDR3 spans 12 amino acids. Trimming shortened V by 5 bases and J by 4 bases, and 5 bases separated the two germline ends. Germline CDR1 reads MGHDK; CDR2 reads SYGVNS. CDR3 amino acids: CASSSGTGELFF. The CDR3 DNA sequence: TGTGCCAGCAGTTCAGGCACCGGGGAGCTGTTTTTT.

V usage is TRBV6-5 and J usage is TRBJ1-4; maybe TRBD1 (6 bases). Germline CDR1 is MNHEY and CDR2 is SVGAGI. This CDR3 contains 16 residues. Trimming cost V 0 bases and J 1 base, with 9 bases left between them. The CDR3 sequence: CASSYSRGGTNEKLFF. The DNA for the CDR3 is TGTGCCAGCAGTTACTCGAGAGGGGGAACTAATGAAAAACTGTTTTTT.

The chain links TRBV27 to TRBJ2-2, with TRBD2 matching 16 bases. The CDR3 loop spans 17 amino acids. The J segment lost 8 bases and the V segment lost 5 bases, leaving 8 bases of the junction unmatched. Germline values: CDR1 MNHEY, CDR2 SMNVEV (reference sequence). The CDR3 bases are TGTGCCAGCAGTAGGCCGGGACTAGCGGGAGGGCCTGGGGAGCTGTTTTTT. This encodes CASSRPGLAGGPGELFF.

In DNA, the CDR3 is TGTGCCAGCAGCTTAATAGGGGGTTCACCTACCTTTTCAACTAATGAAAAACTGTTTTTT. Encoded protein: CASSLIGGSPTFSTNEKLFF. The chain employs TRBV7-8 and TRBJ1-4, with a possible D match to TRBD1 (6 bases). The CDR3 loop spans 20 amino acids. Deletions cut 2 bases from V and 0 bases from J, with 22 bases between. CDR1 is SGHVS and CDR2 is FQNEAQ in the germline V gene.

The chain's CDR3 is CSVARETEEQFF. The CDR3 region has the DNA TGCAGCGTGGCCCGGGAGACTGAGGAGCAGTTCTTC. The chain recombines TRBV29-1 with TRBJ2-1; D perhaps matches TRBD2 (6 bases). The CDR3 runs 12 residues. V was clipped by 6 bases and J by 10 bases, with 16 bases between them. The germline V gene has CDR1 SQVTM and CDR2 ANQGSEA.

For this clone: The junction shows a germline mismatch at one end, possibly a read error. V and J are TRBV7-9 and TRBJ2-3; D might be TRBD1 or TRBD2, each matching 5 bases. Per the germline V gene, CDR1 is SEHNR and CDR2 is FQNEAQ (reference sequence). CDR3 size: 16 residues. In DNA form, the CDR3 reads TGTGCCAGCAGCCTATCTCCGGGACCGAGCAGAGATACGCAGTATTTT. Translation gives CASSLSPGPSRDTQYF.

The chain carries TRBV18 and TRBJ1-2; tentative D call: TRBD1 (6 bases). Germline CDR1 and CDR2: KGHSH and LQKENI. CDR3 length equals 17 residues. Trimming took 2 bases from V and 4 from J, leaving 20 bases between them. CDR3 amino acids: CASSPSRGFSVGYGYTF. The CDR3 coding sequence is TGTGCCAGCTCACCATCCAGGGGATTCAGTGTAGGCTATGGCTACACCTTC.

In nucleotides, the CDR3 is TGTGCCAGCAGCTTAGCGGACAGCTATGGCTACACCTTC. The encoded protein is CASSLADSYGYTF. The chain is built from TRBV7-9 and TRBJ1-2; TRBD1 might be the D (6 bases). The CDR3 loop spans 13 amino acids. The germline gives CDR1 SEHNR, CDR2 FQNEAQ (reference sequence). Trimming took 0 bases from V and 4 from J, leaving 6 bases between them.

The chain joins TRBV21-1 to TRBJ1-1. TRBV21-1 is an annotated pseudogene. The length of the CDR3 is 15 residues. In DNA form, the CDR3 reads TGTGCCAGCAGCAAAGGCGGGGGCGGGAACACTGAAGCTTTCTTT. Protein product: CASSKGGGGNTEAFF.

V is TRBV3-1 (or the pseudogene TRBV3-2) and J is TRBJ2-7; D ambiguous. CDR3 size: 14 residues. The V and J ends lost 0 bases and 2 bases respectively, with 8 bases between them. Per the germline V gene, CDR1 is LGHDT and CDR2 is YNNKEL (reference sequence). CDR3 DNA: TGTGCCAGCAGCCAAGATAGGCCGCCCTACGAGCAGTACTTC. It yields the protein CASSQDRPPYEQYF.

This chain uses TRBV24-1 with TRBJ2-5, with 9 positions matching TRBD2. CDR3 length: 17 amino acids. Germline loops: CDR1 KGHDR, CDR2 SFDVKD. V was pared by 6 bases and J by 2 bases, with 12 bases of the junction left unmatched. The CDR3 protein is CATSSASTSGPQETQYF. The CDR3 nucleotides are TGTGCCACCAGTTCAGCTAGCACTAGCGGGCCGCAAGAGACCCAGTACTTC.

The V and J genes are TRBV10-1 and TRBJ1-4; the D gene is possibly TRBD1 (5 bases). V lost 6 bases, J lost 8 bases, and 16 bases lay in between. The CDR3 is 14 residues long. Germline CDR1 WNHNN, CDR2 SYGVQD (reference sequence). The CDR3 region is CASRDGGVEEKLFF. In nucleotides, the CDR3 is TGCGCCAGCAGGGACGGGGGAGTCGAAGAAAAACTGTTTTTT.

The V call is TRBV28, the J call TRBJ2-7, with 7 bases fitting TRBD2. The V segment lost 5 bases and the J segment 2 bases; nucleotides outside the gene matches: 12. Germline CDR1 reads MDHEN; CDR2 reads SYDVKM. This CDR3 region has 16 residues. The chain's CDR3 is CASSLVAGVDAYEQYF. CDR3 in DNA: TGTGCCAGCAGTCTCGTGGCGGGGGTCGACGCCTACGAGCAGTACTTC.

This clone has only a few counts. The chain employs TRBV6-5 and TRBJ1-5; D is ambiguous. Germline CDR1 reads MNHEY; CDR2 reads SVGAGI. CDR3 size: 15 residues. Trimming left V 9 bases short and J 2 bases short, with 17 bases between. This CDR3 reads CASCRGSFRNQPQHF. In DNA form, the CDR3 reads TGTGCCAGTTGTCGAGGCAGTTTCCGCAATCAGCCCCAGCATTTT.

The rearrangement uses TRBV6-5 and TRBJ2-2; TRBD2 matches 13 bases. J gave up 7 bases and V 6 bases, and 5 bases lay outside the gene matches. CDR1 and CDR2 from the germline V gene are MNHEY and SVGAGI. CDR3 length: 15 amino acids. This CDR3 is CASRLAGGPIGELFF. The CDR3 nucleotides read TGTGCCAGCAGACTAGCGGGAGGGCCTATCGGGGAGCTGTTTTTT.

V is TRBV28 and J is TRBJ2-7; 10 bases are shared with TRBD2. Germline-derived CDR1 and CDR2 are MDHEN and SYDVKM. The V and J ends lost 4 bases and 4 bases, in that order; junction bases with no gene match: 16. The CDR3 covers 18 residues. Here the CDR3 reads CASSSSTRTSGALYEQYF. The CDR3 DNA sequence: TGTGCCAGCAGTTCGTCGACTCGGACTAGCGGAGCCCTTTACGAGCAGTACTTC.

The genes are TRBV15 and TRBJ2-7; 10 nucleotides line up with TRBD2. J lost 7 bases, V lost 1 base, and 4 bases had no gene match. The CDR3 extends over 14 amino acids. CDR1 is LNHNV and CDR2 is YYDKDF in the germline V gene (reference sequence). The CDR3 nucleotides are TGTGCCACCAGCAGAGGACTAGCGGGCCGTGAGCAGTACTTC. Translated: CATSRGLAGREQYF.

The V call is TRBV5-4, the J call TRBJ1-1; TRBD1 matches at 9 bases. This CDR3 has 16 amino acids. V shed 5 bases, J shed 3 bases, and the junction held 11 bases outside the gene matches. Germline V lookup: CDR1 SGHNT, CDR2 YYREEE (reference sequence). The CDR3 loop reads CASRSLTGGRDTEAFF. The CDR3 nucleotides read TGTGCCAGCAGGTCCTTAACAGGGGGCCGGGACACTGAAGCTTTCTTT. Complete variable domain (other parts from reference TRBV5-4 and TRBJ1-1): ETGVTQSPTHLIKTRGQQVTLRCSSQSGHNTVSWYQQALGQGPQFIFQYYREEENGRGNFPPRFSGLQFPNYSSELNVNALELDDSALYLCASRSLTGGRDTEAFFGQGTRLTVV.

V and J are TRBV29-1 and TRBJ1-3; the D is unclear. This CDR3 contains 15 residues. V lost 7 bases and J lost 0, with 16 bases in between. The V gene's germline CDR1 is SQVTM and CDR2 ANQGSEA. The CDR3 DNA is TGCAGCGCCCCGGGGAAAAGACCCTCTGGAAACACCATATATTTT. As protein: CSAPGKRPSGNTIYF.

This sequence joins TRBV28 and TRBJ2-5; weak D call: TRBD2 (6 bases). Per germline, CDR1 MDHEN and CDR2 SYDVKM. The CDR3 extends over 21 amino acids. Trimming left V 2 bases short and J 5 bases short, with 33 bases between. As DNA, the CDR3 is TGTGCCAGCAGTTTAACTCGGCAGTCGGGCCTACCGGGACTTCAAGGGGAGACCCAGTACTTC. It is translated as CASSLTRQSGLPGLQGETQYF.

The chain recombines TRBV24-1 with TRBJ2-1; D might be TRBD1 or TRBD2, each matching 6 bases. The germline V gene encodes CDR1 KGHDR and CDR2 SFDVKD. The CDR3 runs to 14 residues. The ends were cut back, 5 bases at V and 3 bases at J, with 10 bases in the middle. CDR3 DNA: TGTGCCACCAGTGGTAAGGGGGGCTACAATGAGCAGTTCTTC. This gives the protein CATSGKGGYNEQFF.

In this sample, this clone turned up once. CDR3 protein: CASSSKGSGGEPYQETQYF. Written as DNA, the CDR3 is TGTGCCAGCTCTAGCAAGGGAAGCGGGGGGGAACCGTACCAAGAGACCCAGTACTTC. This sequence joins TRBV3-1 (or the pseudogene TRBV3-2) and TRBJ2-5, with 10 bases matching TRBD2. The CDR3 extends over 19 amino acids. V was pared by 8 bases and J by 0 bases, with 18 bases of the junction left unmatched. Germline V gene data show CDR1 as LGHDT and CDR2 as YNNKEL (reference sequence).

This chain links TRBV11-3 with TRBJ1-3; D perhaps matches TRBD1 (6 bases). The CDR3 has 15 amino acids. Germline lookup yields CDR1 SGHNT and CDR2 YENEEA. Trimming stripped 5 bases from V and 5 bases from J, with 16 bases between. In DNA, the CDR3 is TGTGCCAGCAGCAGAGCTCCGGGACACCGAAACACCATATATTTT. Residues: CASSRAPGHRNTIYF.